This is a list of T cell receptor beta chains from one sample in a study of memory CD4+ T cells and cytomegalovirus serostatus. Measured with immunoSEQ multiplex PCR; TCRdb has only the in-frame clones, and not every one. Of 50,000 to 60,000 clones in the sample, approximately 80% are singletons; the top ten hold roughly 0.6%. Sequencing input: memory CD4+ T cells from blood. The receptor set was obtained from an adult in good health and CMV-seronegative. Each CDR3 is given without its conserved first and last residue. The order of the fields is V gene, D gene, CDR3 protein. D genes are given only for firm matches.

V: TRBV4-2
D: NA
CDR3: ASSQDQGGRYTDTQY

V: TRBV6-1
D: NA
CDR3: ASSLGMTNSPLH

V: TRBV27
D: TRBD1
CDR3: ASRTGTDPYEQY

V: TRBV14
D: TRBD1
CDR3: ASSPGTVSGNTIY

V: TRBV19
D: NA
CDR3: ASIGTLPLNTGELF

V: TRBV27
D: NA
CDR3: ASSFILSSPSTDTQY

V: TRBV19
D: NA
CDR3: ASRDGHEKLF

V: TRBV4-1
D: NA
CDR3: ASSHHQGNTEAF

V: TRBV2
D: NA
CDR3: ASRGLSDGYT

V: TRBV7-2
D: NA
CDR3: ASSPADRRDYGYT

V: TRBV4-2
D: NA
CDR3: ASSQDLNGADTQY

V: TRBV7-6
D: NA
CDR3: ASSLGAGVSSETQY

V: TRBV6-5
D: TRBD1
CDR3: ASSYGTVSGNTIY

V: TRBV5-3
D: TRBD1
CDR3: ARSVVRDRTLSPLH

V: TRBV23-1
D: TRBD2
CDR3: ASSRLAGKETQY

V: TRBV18
D: TRBD1
CDR3: ASSPRDRGISNQPQH